Presented here are 27 T cell receptor beta chains from one specimen sequenced in a study of cytomegalovirus exposure and HLA in healthy donors. The PCR used 60 Vbeta and 13 Jbeta primers. Assay: immunoSEQ multiplex PCR; the TCRdb copy retains only in-frame clones and omits some. Of over 200,000 clones in the sample, 78% were seen once. Sequencing used PBMCs. These receptors originate from a male donor in good health and CMV-seronegative.

The chain carries TRBV7-3 and TRBJ2-5; a possible D gene is TRBD2 (6 bases). The CDR3 runs 15 residues. Between the trimmed V and J ends, which lost 3 bases and 4 bases, there was a span of 15 bases. From germline, CDR1 is SGHTA and CDR2 FQGTGA. This CDR3 is CASSLTLAPSETQYF. The CDR3, as DNA: TGTGCCAGCAGCTTGACACTAGCACCTTCAGAGACCCAGTACTTC. The full variable domain, with the rest looked up from reference TRBV7-3 and TRBJ2-5, is GAGVSQTPSNKVTEKGKYVELRCDPISGHTALYWYRQSLGQGPEFLIYFQGTGAADDSGLPNDRFFAVRPEGSVSTLKIQRTERGDSAVYLCASSLTLAPSETQYFGPGTRLLVL.

This rearrangement joins TRBV10-3 to TRBJ1-1, with unresolved D. The length of the CDR3 is 13 residues. V lost 10 bases and J lost 1, with 13 bases in between. Germline V gene lookup returns CDR1 ENHRY and CDR2 SYGVKD. CDR3 residues: CATTRTGNTEAFF. The CDR3, as DNA: TGTGCCACCACACGGACTGGGAACACTGAAGCTTTCTTT.

The rearrangement uses TRBV9 and TRBJ1-4, with 10 bases aligning to TRBD1. The CDR3 totals 18 residues. The ends lost 3 bases at V and 2 bases at J; junction bases unmatched: 10. The germline gives CDR1 SGDLS, CDR2 YYNGEE. CDR3 in amino acids: CASSAGQGMVRTNEKLFF. The DNA for the CDR3 is TGTGCCAGCAGCGCGGGACAGGGGATGGTAAGGACTAATGAAAAACTGTTTTTT.

The rearrangement links TRBV7-9 to TRBJ1-6; no reliable D call. This CDR3 is built from 14 residues. From germline, CDR1 is SEHNR and CDR2 FQNEAQ (reference sequence). V lost 1 base and J lost 15, with 16 bases in between. The chain's CDR3 is CASSLVSSVRLLHF. Written as DNA, the CDR3 is TGTGCCAGCAGCTTAGTTTCGTCCGTGAGGCTCCTCCACTTT.

This clone was counted a few times. The V call is TRBV10-3, the J call TRBJ1-1, with 10 bases matching TRBD1. Germline CDR1 and CDR2: ENHRY and SYGVKD. The V segment lost 6 bases and the J segment 1 base; nucleotides outside the gene matches: 2. This CDR3 has 14 amino acids. The CDR3 is CAIRGDRGNTEAFF. For the CDR3, the DNA is TGTGCCATCAGAGGGGACAGGGGGAACACTGAAGCTTTCTTT.

This clone was counted only a few times. The chain combines TRBV4-1 with TRBJ2-7; 8 bases are shared with TRBD1. The CDR3 length is 15 residues. Per germline, CDR1 MGHRA and CDR2 YSYEKL. J lost 3 bases, V lost 0 bases, and 4 bases had no gene match. In DNA form, the CDR3 reads TGCGCCAGCAGCCAAGATAGAGGACAGGGCTACGAGCAGTACTTC. Amino acid sequence: CASSQDRGQGYEQYF.

This clone was counted once. The rearrangement uses TRBV15 and TRBJ2-5; tentative D call: TRBD2 (6 bases). This CDR3 contains 13 residues. V was clipped by 3 bases and J by 2 bases, with 7 bases between them. Germline CDR1 and CDR2: LNHNV and YYDKDF (reference sequence). In nucleotides, the CDR3 is TGTGCCACCAGCAGTGGAGGGCAAGAGACCCAGTACTTC. Its translation: CATSSGGQETQYF.

The J gene is TRBJ2-3, the V gene TRBV10-1; D call uncertain. The CDR3 is 13 amino acids. Germline CDR1 reads WNHNN; CDR2 reads SYGVQD (reference sequence). Trimming removed 3 bases at V and 4 bases at J, with 8 bases between. The CDR3 reads CASSDLVADTQYF. CDR3 bases: TGCGCCAGCAGTGACCTAGTAGCAGATACGCAGTATTTT.

The CDR3 nucleotides read TGTGCCAGCTCACCTCTGAGGACAGGGGGCCAAGAGACCCAGTACTTC. Translated, it gives CASSPLRTGGQETQYF. The chain employs TRBV18 and TRBJ2-5, with 10 bases that match TRBD1. J lost 1 base, V lost 3 bases, and 5 bases had no gene match. This CDR3 is 16 amino acids long. Per the germline V gene, CDR1 is KGHSH and CDR2 is LQKENI. Looking up the rest from reference TRBV18 and TRBJ2-5 gives the full variable domain: NAGVMQNPRHLVRRRGQEARLRCSPMKGHSHVYWYRQLPEEGLKFMVYLQKENIIDESGMPKERFSAEFPKEGPSILRIQQVVRGDSAAYFCASSPLRTGGQETQYFGPGTRLLVL.

The rearrangement joins TRBV30 to TRBJ1-2; D unclear. Trimming left V 0 bases short and J 8 bases short, with 7 bases between. This CDR3 contains 11 residues. Germline loops: CDR1 GTSNPN, CDR2 SVGIG (reference sequence). In DNA form, the CDR3 reads TGTGCCTGGAGTGTTAATCGGGGCTACACCTTC. It translates to CAWSVNRGYTF. The variable domain in full, completed from reference TRBV30 and TRBJ1-2, reads SQTIHQWPATLVQPVGSPLSLECTVEGTSNPNLYWYRQAAGRGLQLLFYSVGIGQISSEVPQNLSASRPQDRQFILSSKKLLLSDSGFYLCAWSVNRGYTFGSGTRLTVV.

This chain joins TRBV28 and TRBJ2-5; 11 nucleotides agree with TRBD2. V gave up 3 bases and J gave up 5 bases; unmatched junction bases: 5. The CDR3 is 15 residues long. Germline V lookup: CDR1 MDHEN, CDR2 SYDVKM. CDR3 bases: TGTGCCAGCAGTTTCGAGACTAGCGGGGTCGAGACCCAGTACTTC. Its translation: CASSFETSGVETQYF.

The chain links TRBV14 to TRBJ1-2, with D possibly matching TRBD1 (5 bases). Trimming took 2 bases from V and 13 from J, leaving 26 bases between them. The CDR3 covers 16 residues. CDR1 is SGHDN and CDR2 is FVKESK in the germline V gene. CDR3 DNA: TGTGCCAGCAGCCAATTGGGTACCTTCGCCTCTGGGGACTGCACCTTC. It encodes CASSQLGTFASGDCTF.

The CDR3 coding sequence is TGTGCCTGGAGTGTACCGGGCGAGCAGTACTTC. It specifies CAWSVPGEQYF. This sequence joins TRBV30 and TRBJ2-7; no firm D call. V lost 0 bases and J 6 bases, leaving 6 bases between the germline ends. This CDR3 region has 11 residues. The germline V gene encodes CDR1 GTSNPN and CDR2 SVGIG (reference sequence).

The V and J genes are TRBV28 and TRBJ1-1; possible D gene TRBD1, 6 bases. The CDR3 runs to 14 residues. The germline gives CDR1 MDHEN, CDR2 SYDVKM. Trimming took 3 bases from V and 7 from J, leaving 15 bases between them. The CDR3 sequence is CASSLVGGAFEAFF. The CDR3, as DNA: TGTGCCAGCAGTTTGGTGGGGGGGGCCTTTGAAGCTTTCTTT.

The chain combines TRBV6-1 with TRBJ2-1; possibly TRBD2 for D (6 bases). Germline-derived CDR1 and CDR2 are MNHNS and SASEGT. This CDR3 comprises 15 residues. Trimming removed 5 bases from V and 0 bases from J, with 11 bases in between. CDR3 residues: CASSWDSGSYNEQFF. Written as DNA, the CDR3 is TGTGCCAGCAGTTGGGATAGCGGCTCCTACAATGAGCAGTTCTTC.

The chain uses TRBV27 and TRBJ2-7; D gene ambiguous. The V and J ends lost 4 bases and 0 bases respectively, with 13 bases between them. The germline gives CDR1 MNHEY, CDR2 SMNVEV (reference sequence). The CDR3 has 15 amino acids. CDR3 residues: CASSYVALSSYEQYF. CDR3 nucleotides: TGTGCCAGCAGTTACGTAGCATTGAGCTCCTACGAGCAGTACTTC.

The rearrangement joins TRBV9 to TRBJ2-5; TRBD2 matches 9 bases. The junction had 14 bases not matched to a gene; V was cut back by 4 bases and J by 4 bases. Germline V gene data show CDR1 as SGDLS and CDR2 as YYNGEE. The CDR3 covers 17 residues. Here the CDR3 reads CASSLWGGRADGETQYF. The CDR3 nucleotides are TGTGCCAGCAGCCTTTGGGGCGGGAGGGCCGACGGAGAGACCCAGTACTTC.

In this sample, this clone turned up a few times. The chain links TRBV2 to TRBJ2-7, with TRBD2 as a possible D gene (5 bases). Germline CDR1 reads SNHLY; CDR2 reads FYNNEI. The V end lost 6 bases, the J end lost 5 bases, and 23 bases lay between the germline ends. The CDR3 has 16 residues. This CDR3 reads CASSDIERTVSNEQYF. The DNA of the CDR3 is TGTGCCAGCAGCGACATCGAGCGGACGGTTTCCAACGAGCAGTACTTC.

The chain combines TRBV7-9 with TRBJ2-6, with D possibly being TRBD1 (6 bases). This CDR3 spans 18 amino acids. The germline V gene has CDR1 SEHNR and CDR2 FQNEAQ (reference sequence). The V end lost 4 bases, the J end lost 2 bases, and 18 bases lay between the germline ends. This CDR3 reads CASSSAAGVITGANVLTF. CDR3 bases: TGTGCCAGCAGCTCCGCCGCAGGGGTAATTACTGGGGCCAACGTCCTGACTTTC.

The chain joins TRBV5-1 to TRBJ1-2; D not certain. The germline gives CDR1 SGHRS, CDR2 YFSETQ. Trimming shortened V by 1 base and J by 0 bases, and 16 bases separated the two germline ends. CDR3 length: 17 residues. CDR3 DNA: TGCGCCAGCAGCTTGTCGGTGGCGGCAGACCCTAACTATGGCTACACCTTC. It is translated as CASSLSVAADPNYGYTF.

This clone has more than one count but fewer than ten. The chain couples TRBV30 to TRBJ1-5; 11 bases agree with TRBD1. J gave up 0 bases and V 2 bases, and 9 bases lay outside the gene matches. Germline lookup yields CDR1 GTSNPN and CDR2 SVGIG (reference sequence). CDR3 length: 18 amino acids. The CDR3 region has the DNA TGTGCCTGGAGTCCAGGGACAGGGGGGGGTTATAGCAATCAGCCCCAGCATTTT. The encoded protein is CAWSPGTGGGYSNQPQHF.

This chain links TRBV11-2 with TRBJ1-5, with 7 nucleotides matching TRBD1. Germline values: CDR1 SGHAT, CDR2 FQNNGV. The CDR3 sequence is 17 residues long. Losses at the gene ends were 4 bases for V and 0 bases for J; bases not matched to a gene: 9. The chain's CDR3 is CASSSAGGLFSNQPQHF. The CDR3 DNA reads TGTGCCAGCAGCTCCGCAGGGGGGCTCTTTAGCAATCAGCCCCAGCATTTT.

The chain employs TRBV19 and TRBJ1-2, with 7 bases lining up with TRBD1. This CDR3 comprises 16 residues. The V segment lost 0 bases and the J segment 5 bases; nucleotides outside the gene matches: 9. Germline V gene sequence: CDR1 LNHDA, CDR2 SQIVND (reference sequence). The CDR3 sequence is CASSIDGTAMDYGYTF. CDR3 sequence (DNA): TGTGCCAGTAGTATAGACGGGACAGCGATGGATTATGGCTACACCTTC.

The chain is built from TRBV9 and TRBJ2-2; maybe TRBD2 (5 bases). The CDR3 runs to 14 residues. Deletions cut 2 bases from V and 4 bases from J, with 9 bases between. Germline assignment: CDR1 SGDLS and CDR2 YYNGEE. The CDR3 DNA sequence: TGTGCCAGCAGCGTCGCCGGGGTCACCGGGGAGCTGTTTTTT. It encodes CASSVAGVTGELFF. The full variable domain, with the rest looked up from reference TRBV9 and TRBJ2-2, is DSGVTQTPKHLITATGQRVTLRCSPRSGDLSVYWYQQSLDQGLQFLIQYYNGEERAKGNILERFSAQQFPDLHSELNLSSLELGDSALYFCASSVAGVTGELFFGEGSRLTVL.

This clone has only one observation. This chain uses TRBV19 with TRBJ2-4; 8 bases are a match to TRBD2. J lost 3 bases, V lost 4 bases, and 5 bases had no gene match. The CDR3 has 15 amino acids. In germline, CDR1 is LNHDA, CDR2 SQIVND (reference sequence). The CDR3 is CASSTLGGGKNIQYF. The CDR3 bases are TGTGCCAGTAGTACTCTCGGGGGGGGCAAAAACATTCAGTACTTC.

This chain joins TRBV21-1 and TRBJ2-5; the DNA was not used to check the table's D call, TRBD1. TRBV21-1 is noted as a pseudogene. This CDR3 has 15 residues. CDR3 DNA sequence: TGTGCCAGCAGCAAGACTCTATACAGGCGGGAGACCCAGTACTTC. Protein sequence: CASSKTLYRRETQYF.

The J gene is TRBJ1-3, the V gene TRBV10-2; D is unclear. Trimming stripped 2 bases from V and 0 bases from J, with 5 bases between. CDR3 length equals 14 residues. Germline values: CDR1 WSHSY, CDR2 SAAADI. CDR3 nucleotide sequence: TGCGCCAGCAGTGAGGTCTTCTCTGGAAACACCATATATTTT. Encoded protein: CASSEVFSGNTIYF.